Listed below are T cell receptor beta chains from one sample, sequenced in a study of blood T cell repertoires in COVID-19. Clones were sequenced by immunoSEQ multiplex PCR, and TCRdb holds only the in-frame ones, with some missing. The sample has almost 85,000 clones, 80% to 90% seen once. Source material: PBMCs or T cells enriched from blood (not recorded which). These receptors all come from a woman between 45 and 60 years old with acute COVID-19. The CDR3 runs from the conserved cysteine through the conserved F or W. Fields, in order: J gene, clone size, V gene, D gene, CDR3 protein, CDR3 DNA. D genes are given only for firm matches. Size values are once, few and many counts, or a class for expanded clones, and some rows have none.

>TRBJ1-2|.|TRBV7-9|TRBD1
CASSLGQAILGYTF
TGTGCCAGCAGCTTGGGACAGGCTATCCTGGGCTACACCTTC
>TRBJ1-1|few|TRBV19|TRBD1
CASSMGQGVVNTEAFF
TGTGCCAGTAGTATGGGACAGGGCGTGGTGAACACTGAAGCTTTCTTT
>TRBJ1-1|.|TRBV18|.
CASSPPGTPNTEAFF
TGTGCCAGCTCACCACCCGGGACACCTAACACTGAAGCTTTCTTT
>TRBJ1-2|.|TRBV6-1|TRBD1
CASSDRTGPFQGYGYTF
TGTGCCAGCAGTGATAGGACAGGGCCATTCCAGGGCTATGGCTACACCTTC
>TRBJ1-1|.|TRBV5-1|.
CASSLAGSTEAFF
TGCGCCAGCAGCTTGGCGGGTAGCACTGAAGCTTTCTTT
>TRBJ1-2|.|TRBV11-2|.
CASSLLPSGENYGYTF
TGTGCCAGCAGCTTACTGCCGTCAGGGGAGAACTATGGCTACACCTTC
>TRBJ2-3|.|TRBV7-8|TRBD1
CASSTRQGSTDTQYF
TGTGCCAGCAGCACAAGACAGGGGAGCACAGATACGCAGTATTTT
>TRBJ2-7|once|TRBV7-2|TRBD2
CASSLEGLGTYEQYF
TGTGCCAGCAGTCTGGAAGGACTAGGGACCTACGAGCAGTACTTC
>TRBJ2-3|.|TRBV5-4|TRBD2
CASSWGGASGSVTDTQYF
TGTGCCAGCAGCTGGGGCGGGGCTAGCGGGAGTGTAACAGATACGCAGTATTTT
>TRBJ2-3|.|TRBV24-1|TRBD1
CATRPGQGPDTQYF
TGTGCCACCCGACCGGGACAGGGTCCAGATACGCAGTATTTT
>TRBJ2-3|.|TRBV4-3|.
CASSQTSRGDTQYF
TGCGCCAGCAGCCAAACCAGCCGGGGAGATACGCAGTATTTT
>TRBJ2-7|once|TRBV6-2/TRBV6-3|.
CASSYSSILAPGGVLYEQYF
TGTGCCAGCAGTTACTCGAGTATCCTAGCGCCCGGCGGGGTCCTGTACGAGCAGTACTTC
>TRBJ1-2|.|TRBV5-1|.
CASSLTADGSYGYTF
TGCGCCAGCAGCTTGACGGCGGATGGTAGCTATGGCTACACCTTC
>TRBJ2-3|.|TRBV5-4|.
CASSFSVEGTQYF
TGTGCCAGCAGCTTTAGCGTAGAAGGTACGCAGTATTTT
>TRBJ2-1|.|TRBV2|.
CASRQGNSYNEQFF
TGTGCCAGCAGACAGGGAAACTCCTACAATGAGCAGTTCTTC
>TRBJ2-5|once|TRBV5-5|.
CASSLTVYQETQYF
TGTGCCAGCAGCTTGACTGTATACCAAGAGACCCAGTACTTC
>TRBJ1-4|.|TRBV18|.
CASSPDSNEKLFF
TGTGCCAGCTCACCAGACAGCAATGAAAAACTGTTTTTT
>TRBJ2-7|.|TRBV3-1/TRBV3-2|.
CASSQEVPDEQYF
TGTGCCAGCAGCCAAGAGGTCCCGGACGAGCAGTACTTC
>TRBJ1-5|once|TRBV29-1|.
CSVEAGRDQPQHF
TGCAGCGTTGAGGCGGGACGCGATCAGCCCCAGCATTTT
>TRBJ2-7|once|TRBV19|TRBD1
CASRRTGGPYEQYF
TGTGCCAGTAGGCGGACAGGGGGCCCCTACGAGCAGTACTTC
>TRBJ2-1|once|TRBV5-1|TRBD2
CASSLAGGSGATYNEQFF
TGCGCCAGCAGCTTGGCGGGGGGTAGCGGGGCTACCTACAATGAGCAGTTCTTC
>TRBJ1-2|.|TRBV28|.
CASTPYGRRGNGYTF
TGTGCCAGCACCCCTTATGGCAGGAGGGGTAATGGCTACACCTTC
>TRBJ2-3|.|TRBV5-5|TRBD1
CASSALDRWADTQYF
TGTGCCAGCAGCGCCCTGGACAGGTGGGCAGATACGCAGTATTTT
>TRBJ2-1|.|TRBV30|TRBD2
CAWTWTSGALNEQFF
TGTGCCTGGACCTGGACTAGCGGGGCTCTCAATGAGCAGTTCTTC
>TRBJ2-1|once|TRBV24-1|.
CATSDLDGGSYNEQFF
TGTGCCACCAGTGATTTGGACGGGGGCTCCTACAATGAGCAGTTCTTC
>TRBJ1-1|few|TRBV4-2|.
CASSRSAGESTEAFF
TGTGCCAGCAGCCGATCAGCAGGGGAAAGCACTGAAGCTTTCTTT
>TRBJ2-7|.|TRBV5-1|TRBD2
CATSRRASGSDEQYF
TGCGCCACCTCAAGGAGGGCTAGCGGGAGCGACGAGCAGTACTTC
>TRBJ2-7|.|TRBV5-1|.
CASAIEGWYEQYF
TGCGCCAGCGCCATCGAGGGTTGGTACGAGCAGTACTTC
>TRBJ1-1|.|TRBV10-3|TRBD1
CAISESSGQHTEAFF
TGTGCCATCAGTGAGTCCTCGGGACAGCACACTGAAGCTTTCTTT
>TRBJ2-3|.|TRBV4-1|TRBD2
CASSGWTSGGTDTQYF
TGCGCCAGCAGCGGCTGGACTAGCGGAGGCACAGATACGCAGTATTTT
>TRBJ2-3|.|TRBV19|.
CASTLNRDWSTDTQYF
TGTGCCAGCACCCTAAACCGGGACTGGAGCACAGATACGCAGTATTTT
>TRBJ2-7|.|TRBV2|TRBD2
CASSEARLAVRHEQYF
TGTGCCAGCAGTGAGGCGCGACTAGCGGTTCGCCACGAGCAGTACTTC
>TRBJ2-3|.|TRBV5-4|TRBD2
CASSPGLAGAGDTQYF
TGTGCCAGCAGCCCGGGCCTAGCGGGAGCCGGAGATACGCAGTATTTT
>TRBJ2-1|.|TRBV19|TRBD2
CASNFASGSGNEQFF
TGTGCCAGTAACTTTGCGAGCGGGAGTGGCAATGAGCAGTTCTTC
>TRBJ2-1|.|TRBV3-1/TRBV3-2|.
CASRRAESNEQFF
TGTGCCAGCAGGCGGGCCGAAAGTAATGAGCAGTTCTTC
>TRBJ1-1|.|TRBV7-3|.
CASSLNGNTEAFF
TGTGCCAGCAGCTTAAACGGGAACACTGAAGCTTTCTTT
>TRBJ2-3|once|TRBV24-1|.
CATSDLGTGSSAADTQYF
TGTGCCACCAGTGATTTGGGCACAGGGAGTAGTGCTGCAGATACGCAGTATTTT
>TRBJ1-2|.|TRBV15|.
CATSRDTNLGAGFTF
TGTGCCACCAGCAGAGATACGAATTTGGGGGCGGGCTTCACCTTC
>TRBJ2-2|.|TRBV5-5|TRBD2
CASSDAVPREATGELFF
TGTGCCAGCAGCGATGCTGTCCCACGGGAGGCCACCGGGGAGCTGTTTTTT
>TRBJ1-1|.|TRBV5-6|.
CASRGNGGGDTEAFF
TGTGCCAGCAGAGGTAACGGGGGAGGGGACACTGAAGCTTTCTTT
>TRBJ2-3|.|TRBV4-3|TRBD1
CASSQGQGGLDTQYF
TGCGCCAGCAGCCAAGGACAGGGGGGTTTGGATACGCAGTATTTT
>TRBJ2-7|.|TRBV11-2|.
CASSPAAGGRYEQYF
TGTGCCAGCAGCCCAGCGGCAGGGGGGAGGTACGAGCAGTACTTC
>TRBJ1-2|.|TRBV10-3|TRBD1
CAISERPMDRDNGYTF
TGTGCCATCAGTGAGCGGCCGATGGACAGGGATAATGGCTACACCTTC
>TRBJ1-5|.|TRBV27|.
CASSSRQSNQPQHF
TGTGCCAGCAGTTCGAGACAGAGCAATCAGCCCCAGCATTTT
>TRBJ1-1|.|TRBV14|TRBD1
CASSLQGVSTEAFF
TGTGCCAGCAGCCTCCAGGGGGTGAGCACTGAAGCTTTCTTT
>TRBJ2-3|once|TRBV6-5|.
CASSWSGSTDTQYF
TGTGCCAGCAGTTGGAGCGGGAGCACAGATACGCAGTATTTT
>TRBJ1-5|.|TRBV11-2|.
CASSLTGQPNQPQHF
TGTGCCAGCAGCTTAACCGGACAGCCCAATCAGCCCCAGCATTTT
>TRBJ2-7|once|TRBV6-6|TRBD1
CASSYLGTDNSYEQYF
TGTGCCAGCAGTTACCTTGGGACAGATAACTCCTACGAGCAGTACTTC
>TRBJ2-7|once|TRBV29-1|.
CSVEVAGTYEQYF
TGCAGCGTTGAAGTGGCAGGTACCTACGAGCAGTACTTC
>TRBJ1-2|once|TRBV28|.
CASSLFPVRQGDYGYTF
TGTGCCAGCAGTTTATTCCCTGTGAGGCAGGGCGACTATGGCTACACCTTC
>TRBJ2-1|.|TRBV14|.
CASSQEMKRLEAVFSYNEQFF
TGTGCCAGCAGCCAAGAGATGAAGAGACTAGAAGCTGTTTTCTCCTACAATGAGCAGTTCTTC
>TRBJ1-1|.|TRBV29-1|.
CSVEDLVEAFF
TGCAGCGTTGAAGATTTAGTTGAAGCTTTCTTT
>TRBJ1-2|.|TRBV12-3/TRBV12-4|.
CASSLQGTGYTF
TGTGCCAGCAGTTTGCAGGGGACCGGCTACACCTTC
>TRBJ1-1|once|TRBV9|.
CASSVRGSGEAFF
TGTGCCAGCAGCGTACGGGGGTCGGGTGAAGCTTTCTTT
>TRBJ1-1|.|TRBV6-2/TRBV6-3|.
CASSYGYREGVTEAFF
TGTGCCAGCAGTTACGGTTACAGGGAGGGCGTCACTGAAGCTTTCTTT